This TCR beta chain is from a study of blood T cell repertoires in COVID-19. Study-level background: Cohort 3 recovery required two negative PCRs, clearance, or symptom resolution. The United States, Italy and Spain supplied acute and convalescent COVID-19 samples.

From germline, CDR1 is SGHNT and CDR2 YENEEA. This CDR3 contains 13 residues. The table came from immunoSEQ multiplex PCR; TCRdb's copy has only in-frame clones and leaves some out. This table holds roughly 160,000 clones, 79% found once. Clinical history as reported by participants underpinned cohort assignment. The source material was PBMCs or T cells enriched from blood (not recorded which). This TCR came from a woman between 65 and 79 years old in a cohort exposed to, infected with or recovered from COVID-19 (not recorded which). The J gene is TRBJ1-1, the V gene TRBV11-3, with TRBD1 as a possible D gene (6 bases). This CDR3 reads CVSREGVGTEAFF. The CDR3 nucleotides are TGTGTCTCGAGGGAGGGGGTCGGCACTGAAGCTTTCTTT.